These 2 T cell receptor beta chains originate from one sample sequenced in a study of control samples from healthy donors and cancer patients. Method: immunoSEQ multiplex PCR; TCRdb's copy keeps in-frame clones and lacks some. This table holds 40,000 to 50,000 clones, over 90% found once. The sequencing input was PBMCs. Source of these receptors: a woman between 45 and 60 years old with head and neck cancer.

V gene TRBV9 combines with J gene TRBJ2-1; TRBD2 aligns across 7 bases. The CDR3 runs to 17 residues. Germline trimming cut 5 bases from V and 0 bases from J; bases unmatched to any gene: 11. Germline V CDR1 and CDR2: SGDLS, YYNGEE. The CDR3 nucleotides are TGTGCCAGCAGTCAGAGCGGGGCCCTGAGCTCCTACAATGAGCAGTTCTTC. Amino acids: CASSQSGALSSYNEQFF.

The chain is built from TRBV10-1 and TRBJ2-3; no reliable D call. The CDR3 contains 12 residues. CDR1 is WNHNN, CDR2 SYGVQD, per germline (reference sequence). CDR3 sequence (DNA): TGCCCCACCCGCACGACCGGGGATACGCAGTATTTT. It translates to CPTRTTGDTQYF.